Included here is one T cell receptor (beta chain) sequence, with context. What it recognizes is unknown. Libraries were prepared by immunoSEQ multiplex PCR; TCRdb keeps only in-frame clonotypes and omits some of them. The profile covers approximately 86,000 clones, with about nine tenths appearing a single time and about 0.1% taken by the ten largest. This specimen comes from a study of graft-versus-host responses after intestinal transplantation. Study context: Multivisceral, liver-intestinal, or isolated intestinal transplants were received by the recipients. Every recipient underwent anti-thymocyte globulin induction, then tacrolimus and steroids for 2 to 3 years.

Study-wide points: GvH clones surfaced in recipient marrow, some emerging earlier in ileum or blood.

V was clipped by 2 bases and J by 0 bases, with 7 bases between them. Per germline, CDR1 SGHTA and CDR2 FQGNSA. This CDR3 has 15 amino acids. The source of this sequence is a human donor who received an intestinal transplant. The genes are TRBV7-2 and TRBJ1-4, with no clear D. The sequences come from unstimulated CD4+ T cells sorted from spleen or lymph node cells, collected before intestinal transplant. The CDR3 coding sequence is TGTGCCAGCAGCTTAATCGGGACAACTAATGAAAAACTGTTTTTT. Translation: CASSLIGTTNEKLFF.